This paragraph reports one T cell receptor beta chain. Original methodology: It was from reference gene primer amplification that nucleated cell counts were estimated. Assay used: immunoSEQ multiplex PCR; TCRdb lists only in-frame clones, some missing. V and J calls and clone size come straight from that table; D and trimming were deduced from the DNA. The data show 150,000 to 200,000 clones, around 86% seen once. This record belongs to a study of blood T cell repertoires in COVID-19. Across the study: From the United States, Italy and Spain came samples of acute and convalescent COVID-19. PBMCs, B-cell-depleted T cells, or T cells were the source of the cDNA or gDNA that made up the material.

CDR3 length: 20 residues. Germline V gives CDR1 SQVTM, CDR2 ANQGSEA. V trimming: 2 bases; J trimming: 0 bases; junction bases outside the gene matches: 12. The rearrangement uses TRBV29-1 and TRBJ2-1; TRBD2 agrees at 14 bases. This receptor was identified in an elderly woman in a cohort sampled during active or convalescent COVID-19. The specimen sequenced was peripheral blood. The CDR3 bases are TGCAGCGTTGAAAACACCGGACTAGCGGGAGGCCTGAGCTCCTACAATGAGCAGTTCTTC. This codes for CSVENTGLAGGLSSYNEQFF.